Below, one T cell receptor (beta chain) is given with its context. Antigen specificity is unknown. During the collection period, no donor immune events like infections were recorded. This CDR3 is 15 amino acids long. Germline V lookup: CDR1 SGHNT, CDR2 YYREEE (reference sequence). Unmatched junction bases numbered 10, after V lost 4 bases and J lost 5 bases. The data were taken from a study of identifying expanded T cells in peripheral blood. Study-wide points: Roughly two-week clone count variance significantly increased as total template count grew. Over approximately two and four weeks, about 15 and 18 clones changed, versus approximately 1.1 between replicates.

Clones were sequenced by immunoSEQ multiplex PCR, and TCRdb holds only the in-frame ones, with some missing. The sample has 100,000 to 150,000 clones; roughly 84% are singletons. The specimen was blood. The chain uses TRBV5-4 and TRBJ1-2; 8 positions agree with TRBD1. The TCR originated in a person aged 18 to 70 in good health. The CDR3 DNA is TGTGCCAGCAGCGCAAAGACAGGGGAGGTGTATGGCTACACCTTC. Its translation is CASSAKTGEVYGYTF.